A single sample is the source of the 23 T cell receptor beta chains below, sequenced in a study of blood T cells in healthy people across ages (dated by TCRdb to 2014 to 2015). The receptor library was made with 5' RACE. The reads were generated on an Illumina HiSeq 2500. A second PCR of about 7 to 12 cycles was performed with a sample-barcoded 5' primer and a J-beta primer mix. Clones were called with MiXCR by TCRdb after fastp trimmed the public reads at Q25, and only in-frame beta chains were retained. Entries are consolidated by CDR3 protein sequence, retaining the most common genes and DNA. This sample is represented by around 1.1 million distinct CDR3 sequences; 35% to 45% of them were singletons. The biggest ten clones account for around 13% of the sample. Sequenced: blood. Source of these receptors: a man younger than 30 in good health.

The gene calls are TRBV12-3 or TRBV12-4 and TRBJ1-2; D not certain. The CDR3 spans 15 residues. Trimming cost V 3 bases and J 2 bases, with 13 bases left between them. The CDR3 region is CASSLRDTGNYGYTF. The CDR3 coding sequence is TGTGCCAGCAGTTTGAGGGATACGGGGAACTATGGCTACACCTTC.

This clonotype has only a few counts. The genes are TRBV7-8 and TRBJ1-2; D uncertain. The V end lost 2 bases, the J end lost 8 bases, and 18 bases lay between the germline ends. Per the germline V gene, CDR1 is SGHVS and CDR2 is FQNEAQ. The CDR3 runs to 15 residues. This CDR3 reads CASSLSPSLPAGYTF. DNA for the CDR3: TGTGCCAGCAGCTTATCCCCTAGTCTCCCGGCAGGCTACACCTTC.

The chain links TRBV20-1 to TRBJ2-3; D gene ambiguous. V lost 5 bases to trimming and J lost 0 bases, with 9 bases between them. Germline CDR1 is DFQATT and CDR2 is SNEGSKA (reference sequence). CDR3 size: 13 residues. This CDR3 is CSAPQGSTDTQYF. The DNA of the CDR3 is TGCAGTGCTCCCCAAGGGAGCACAGATACGCAGTATTTT.

The chain recombines TRBV30 with TRBJ1-1, with D hard to call. Germline CDR1 and CDR2: GTSNPN and SVGIG (reference sequence). This CDR3 comprises 13 residues. V gave up 0 bases and J gave up 1 base, with 6 bases separating them. This chain's CDR3 is CAWSVLGNTEAFF. For the CDR3, the DNA is TGTGCCTGGAGTGTACTGGGGAACACTGAAGCTTTCTTT. Variable domain in full (rest from reference TRBV30 and TRBJ1-1): SQTIHQWPATLVQPVGSPLSLECTVEGTSNPNLYWYRQAAGRGLQLLFYSVGIGQISSEVPQNLSASRPQDRQFILSSKKLLLSDSGFYLCAWSVLGNTEAFFGQGTRLTVV.

The chain employs TRBV9 and TRBJ2-5; 9 bases are a match to TRBD1. CDR1 SGDLS and CDR2 YYNGEE come from the germline V gene. J was trimmed by 6 bases and V by 4 bases; bases with no gene match: 19. The CDR3 is made up of 18 amino acids. The CDR3 DNA reads TGTGCCAGCAGCTCCAACCGGGACAGGGTGGATTCGGGAAAGACCCAGTACTTC. It codes for CASSSNRDRVDSGKTQYF.

The chain couples TRBV25-1 to TRBJ1-4, with D uncertain. There are 14 residues in the CDR3. V was clipped by 3 bases and J by 7 bases, with 12 bases between them. From germline, CDR1 is MGHDK and CDR2 SYGVNS. The CDR3 DNA is TGTGCCAGCAGTGAGCGGTACAGTGGTGAAAAACTGTTTTTT. Translated, it gives CASSERYSGEKLFF.

The chain is built from TRBV7-3 and TRBJ1-6; the D gene is possibly TRBD1 (5 bases). The CDR3 has 16 amino acids. CDR1 SGHTA and CDR2 FQGTGA come from the germline V gene. V was pared by 2 bases and J by 4 bases, with 12 bases between. Here the CDR3 reads CASSLQGARYNSPLHF. As DNA, the CDR3 is TGTGCCAGCAGCTTACAAGGGGCTCGGTATAATTCACCCCTCCACTTT.

This clonotype was found many times. The rearrangement uses TRBV6-5 and TRBJ2-7; perhaps D is TRBD1 or TRBD2 (5 bases each). Germline V gene lookup returns CDR1 MNHEY and CDR2 SVGAGI. CDR3 length: 15 residues. V shed 7 bases and J shed 1 base, with 17 bases lying between them. Written as DNA, the CDR3 is TGTGCCAGCAATCCCTCCGTCGGGACGTCCTACGAGCAGTACTTC. Amino acid sequence: CASNPSVGTSYEQYF.

A word on this clonotype: A junction end diverges from the germline sequence, so it may reflect a read error. V usage is TRBV7-9 and J usage is TRBJ1-1; 7 bases match TRBD1. CDR3 size: 17 residues. Germline V gene data show CDR1 as SEHNR and CDR2 as FQNEAQ (reference sequence). The CDR3 protein is CASNQPPGQLLKTEAFF. CDR3 DNA: TGTGCCAGCAACCAACCCCCGGGACAGCTCTTGAAAACTGAAGCTTTCTTT.

This clonotype was detected ten times or more. This chain links TRBV27 with TRBJ2-4; D gene uncertain. V was pared by 3 bases and J by 7 bases, with 10 bases between. In germline, CDR1 is MNHEY, CDR2 SMNVEV (reference sequence). This CDR3 is 13 amino acids long. CDR3 nucleotide sequence: TGTGCCAGCAGTTTGGGCTCGTTTAACATTCAGTACTTC. This translates into CASSLGSFNIQYF.

Notes on this clonotype: The CDR3 ends on some other residue instead of the conserved phenylalanine or tryptophan, so this is likely a read error. This chain joins TRBV4-3 and TRBJ1-2; D not resolved. Germline V gives CDR1 LGHNA, CDR2 YSLEER. Trimming left V 0 bases short and J 1 base short, with 6 bases between. This CDR3 region has 14 residues. The CDR3 loop is CASSQDENNYGYTS. The CDR3 DNA reads TGCGCCAGCAGCCAAGACGAAAATAACTATGGCTACACCTCC.

The chain has TRBV28 and TRBJ2-3, with no clear D. Germline lookup yields CDR1 MDHEN and CDR2 SYDVKM. Trimming removed 6 bases from V and 2 bases from J, with 15 bases in between. This CDR3 has 15 amino acids. The CDR3 bases are TGTGCCAGCAGCCCCAACGCGAGATACACAGATACGCAGTATTTT. It is translated as CASSPNARYTDTQYF.

The genes are TRBV5-1 and TRBJ2-4; the D gene could be TRBD1 or TRBD2 (5 bases each). The CDR3 sequence is 15 residues long. Germline values: CDR1 SGHRS, CDR2 YFSETQ. V dropped 0 bases and J dropped 1 base, with 8 bases sitting between them. The CDR3 reads CASSLAWDAKNIQYF. The CDR3 bases are TGCGCCAGCAGCTTGGCCTGGGACGCCAAAAACATTCAGTACTTC.

In this sample, this clonotype turned up many times. The chain has TRBV12-3 or TRBV12-4 and TRBJ1-4; 8 bases map to TRBD1. This CDR3 is 15 amino acids long. With V trimmed by 5 bases and J by 14 bases, 16 bases remained unmatched. Here the CDR3 DNA reads TGTGCCAGCAGTCCAACTTACAGGGGGGAGATGGGGCTGTTTTTT. Residues: CASSPTYRGEMGLFF.

This clonotype was seen more than once but under ten times. This chain uses TRBV7-9 with TRBJ2-5; possible D gene TRBD1, 6 bases. CDR1 is SEHNR and CDR2 is FQNEAQ in the germline V gene (reference sequence). This CDR3 is built from 16 residues. Between the trimmed V and J ends, which lost 5 bases and 4 bases, there was a span of 20 bases. The chain's CDR3 is CASSLLPNRERETQYF. The DNA for the CDR3 is TGTGCCAGCAGCCTGCTTCCAAACAGGGAGCGAGAGACCCAGTACTTC.

This clonotype was found a few times. The chain couples TRBV28 to TRBJ2-3; 8 bases align to TRBD2. There are 15 residues in the CDR3. V lost 6 bases, J lost 3 bases, and 8 bases stayed unmatched. Germline CDR1 is MDHEN and CDR2 is SYDVKM. CDR3 DNA sequence: TGTGCCAGCAGAAACGGTGCGGGGGGTACAGATACGCAGTATTTT. Residues: CASRNGAGGTDTQYF.

This clonotype was picked up a small number of times. The chain recombines TRBV29-1 with TRBJ1-4, with D hard to call. CDR1 is SQVTM, CDR2 ANQGSEA, per germline. The CDR3 has 14 amino acids. CDR3 amino acids: CGPEVTAYNEKLFF. In nucleotides, the CDR3 is TGCGGTCCAGAGGTAACGGCTTATAATGAAAAACTGTTTTTT.

The chain couples TRBV12-3 or TRBV12-4 to TRBJ1-4; D perhaps matches TRBD1 (5 bases). Trimming pared 3 bases from V and 5 bases from J, leaving 13 bases between. The CDR3 covers 15 residues. The chain's CDR3 is CASSFSGTGNEKLFF. The CDR3 DNA sequence: TGTGCCAGCAGTTTTTCTGGGACGGGGAATGAAAAACTGTTTTTT.

The chain has TRBV10-3 and TRBJ2-3; no definite D call. This CDR3 is 13 amino acids long. Germline lookup yields CDR1 ENHRY and CDR2 SYGVKD. V lost 10 bases and J lost 4, with 15 bases in between. The DNA for the CDR3 is TGTGCCACCCTCGCCCCCTCCGCAGATACGCAGTATTTT. It translates to CATLAPSADTQYF.

There are a few counts of this clonotype. This rearrangement joins TRBV6-6 to TRBJ1-1, with D tentatively TRBD1 (6 bases). V lost 0 bases and J lost 6, with 17 bases in between. The CDR3 length is 16 residues. Germline V gives CDR1 MNHNY, CDR2 SVGAGI (reference sequence). The chain's CDR3 is CASSYSWQGSGAEAFF. The DNA of the CDR3 is TGTGCCAGCAGTTACTCGTGGCAGGGGTCTGGCGCTGAAGCTTTCTTT.

This clonotype was recorded once. The rearrangement links TRBV12-3 or TRBV12-4 to TRBJ2-7; TRBD2 aligns across 7 bases. Trimming at V came to 3 bases and at J to 3 bases, leaving 5 bases not matched to a gene. This CDR3 has 14 residues. This CDR3 reads CASSFGEGGYEQYF. The CDR3 nucleotides read TGTGCCAGCAGTTTCGGGGAGGGAGGCTACGAGCAGTACTTC.

The J gene is TRBJ2-5, the V gene TRBV21-1; no DNA check was done on the table's D call, TRBD2. TRBV21-1 is termed a pseudogene. This CDR3 is built from 16 residues. The CDR3 nucleotides read TGTGCCAGCAGCCCAAGAATAGAGCGGGGGTCCCTTTGTCAGTACTTC. Translating gives CASSPRIERGSLCQYF.

V usage is TRBV12-3 or TRBV12-4 and J usage is TRBJ1-5, with 7 bases matching TRBD1. V dropped 6 bases and J dropped 9; count of bases not matched to a gene: 8. This CDR3 comprises 13 residues. CDR3 bases: TGTGCCAGCAGCCCGGGACAGTTGGTGCCCCAGCATTTT. Translating gives CASSPGQLVPQHF.